The 15 T cell receptor beta chains given below trace back to one sample, sequenced in a study of PD-1 blockade in classical Hodgkin lymphoma. Using immunoSEQ multiplex PCR, the repertoire was profiled, and TCRdb retains in-frame clones only, with some absent. Of about 96,000 clones in the sample, approximately 94% are singletons; the top ten hold under 2%. Time point described: cycle 4 day 1 (C4D1), after less than seven weeks of nivolumab. No patient escaped relapse after autologous stem cell transplantation, and brentuximab vedotin exposure varied. This material consisted of peripheral blood mononuclear cells (PBMCs), taken before the fourth cycle of nivolumab. These receptors all stem from a human donor with classical Hodgkin lymphoma.

This sequence joins TRBV10-3 and TRBJ2-5; the D is unclear. CDR3 length equals 18 residues. Germline V lookup: CDR1 ENHRY, CDR2 SYGVKD. V lost 0 bases to trimming and J lost 0 bases, with 17 bases between them. The CDR3 coding sequence is TGTGCCATCAGTGAGTCGCCCCCGGCCGTCGGGTACCAAGAGACCCAGTACTTC. This gives the protein CAISESPPAVGYQETQYF.

The gene calls are TRBV29-1 and TRBJ1-1; no clear D. This CDR3 region has 12 residues. With 4 bases removed from V and 1 base from J, the gap between germline ends came to 7 bases. Germline V gives CDR1 SQVTM, CDR2 ANQGSEA. The CDR3 coding sequence is TGCAGCGTTGGAGCAGGGAACACTGAAGCTTTCTTT. Its protein is CSVGAGNTEAFF.

The chain joins TRBV30 to TRBJ2-3; 8 bases agree with TRBD2. Unmatched junction bases numbered 9, after V lost 1 base and J lost 0 bases. CDR1 GTSNPN and CDR2 SVGIG come from the germline V gene (reference sequence). This CDR3 has 17 amino acids. The DNA of the CDR3 is TGTGCCTGGAGTGGAGACGGGAGGGGACCTAGCACAGATACGCAGTATTTT. Translated: CAWSGDGRGPSTDTQYF.

The genes are TRBV29-1 and TRBJ1-1; 11 nucleotides match TRBD1. Trimming removed 4 bases from V and 5 bases from J; junction bases left unmatched: 6. This CDR3 has 14 residues. CDR1 is SQVTM and CDR2 is ANQGSEA in the germline V gene. The chain's CDR3 is CSVGSRDRGTEAFF. In nucleotides, the CDR3 is TGCAGCGTTGGCTCGAGGGACAGGGGGACTGAAGCTTTCTTT.

This clone was recorded once. The V and J genes are TRBV28 and TRBJ2-7; D tentatively fits TRBD1 or TRBD2 (5 bases each). This CDR3 has 17 amino acids. V dropped 2 bases and J dropped 2 bases, with 19 bases sitting between them. Germline lookup yields CDR1 MDHEN and CDR2 SYDVKM. For the CDR3, the DNA is TGTGCCAGCAGTTTAATTTCATGGGGACCATCACCCTACGAGCAGTACTTC. It codes for CASSLISWGPSPYEQYF. Based on the CDR3 plus reference TRBV28 and TRBJ2-7, the full variable domain is DVKVTQSSRYLVKRTGEKVFLECVQDMDHENMFWYRQDPGLGLRLIYFSYDVKMKEKGDIPEGYSVSREKKERFSLILESASTNQTSMYLCASSLISWGPSPYEQYFGPGTRLTVT.

The chain links TRBV14 to TRBJ2-2; D might be TRBD1 (6 bases). Germline CDR1 is SGHDN and CDR2 is FVKESK. V was pared by 1 base and J by 6 bases, with 15 bases between. The CDR3 has 16 amino acids. The chain's CDR3 is CASSQVTGFFPGELFF. The DNA for the CDR3 is TGTGCCAGCAGCCAAGTAACAGGGTTTTTTCCCGGGGAGCTGTTTTTT.

The V call is TRBV29-1, the J call TRBJ2-7; 7 nucleotides line up with TRBD1. The CDR3 consists of 15 residues. Germline values: CDR1 SQVTM, CDR2 ANQGSEA. V dropped 4 bases and J dropped 2; count of bases not matched to a gene: 11. The CDR3 loop is CSVAPRGLGAYEQYF. The CDR3 DNA reads TGCAGCGTTGCACCAAGGGGGCTTGGGGCCTACGAGCAGTACTTC.

The CDR3 bases are TGTGCCAGTAGTATCGTGCCGGGAACCTACGAGCAGTACTTC. Translating it yields CASSIVPGTYEQYF. This chain connects TRBV19 to TRBJ2-7; D may be TRBD2 (5 bases). CDR3 length: 14 residues. V lost 3 bases and J 2 bases, leaving 11 bases between the germline ends. The V gene's germline CDR1 is LNHDA and CDR2 SQIVND (reference sequence).

The DNA for the CDR3 is TGTGCCAGCAGCCACGGGACAGGGGATAGCAATCAGCCCCAGCATTTT. The encoded protein is CASSHGTGDSNQPQHF. J is TRBJ1-5 and V is TRBV27; 10 bases fit TRBD1. Germline CDR1 is MNHEY and CDR2 is SMNVEV (reference sequence). The V gene end was trimmed by 6 bases and the J gene end by 0 bases; junction bases not matched to a gene: 5. The CDR3 loop spans 16 amino acids.

V usage is TRBV5-1 and J usage is TRBJ2-7, with D possibly being TRBD1 or TRBD2 (6 bases each). Germline CDR1 is SGHRS and CDR2 is YFSETQ. There are 15 residues in the CDR3. Trimming pared 4 bases from V and 1 base from J, leaving 15 bases between. Here the CDR3 reads CASSPKAGQSYEQYF. In DNA, the CDR3 is TGCGCCAGCAGCCCGAAGGCGGGACAATCCTACGAGCAGTACTTC.

V gene TRBV9 combines with J gene TRBJ1-5; D remains ambiguous. Germline CDR1 and CDR2: SGDLS and YYNGEE. Trimming removed 1 base at V and 4 bases at J, with 12 bases between. There are 15 residues in the CDR3. The CDR3: CASSVSGTSNQPQHF. In DNA, the CDR3 is TGTGCCAGCAGCGTATCAGGCACAAGTAATCAGCCCCAGCATTTT.

The chain employs TRBV29-1 and TRBJ1-2; D perhaps matches TRBD1 (6 bases). The V gene's germline CDR1 is SQVTM and CDR2 ANQGSEA. CDR3 size: 12 residues. V lost 4 bases and J lost 4, with 10 bases in between. The CDR3 coding sequence is TGCAGCGTTGGGGACAAAGGCTATGGCTACACCTTC. Amino acid sequence: CSVGDKGYGYTF. Together with reference TRBV29-1 and TRBJ1-2, the CDR3 gives the full variable domain: SAVISQKPSRDICQRGTSLTIQCQVDSQVTMMFWYRQQPGQSLTLIATANQGSEATYESGFVIDKFPISRPNLTFSTLTVSNMSPEDSSIYLCSVGDKGYGYTFGSGTRLTVV.

The chain uses TRBV7-9 and TRBJ2-7; TRBD1 aligns across 9 bases. The CDR3 runs 12 residues. Losses at the gene ends were 5 bases for V and 4 bases for J; bases not matched to a gene: 0. CDR1 SEHNR and CDR2 FQNEAQ come from the germline V gene (reference sequence). The CDR3 reads CASSGTGYEQYF. Here the CDR3 DNA reads TGTGCCAGCAGCGGGACAGGGTACGAGCAGTACTTC.

The chain recombines TRBV6-1 with TRBJ1-4; D is ambiguous. Deletions cut 5 bases from V and 8 bases from J, with 9 bases between. This CDR3 is 12 amino acids long. Germline loops: CDR1 MNHNS, CDR2 SASEGT. CDR3 nucleotide sequence: TGTGCCAGCAGTCCGGAGAGGGAAAAACTGTTTTTT. Its protein product is CASSPEREKLFF.

The V call is TRBV27, the J call TRBJ2-2; the D gene is possibly TRBD2 (5 bases). There are 15 residues in the CDR3. Trimming cost V 5 bases and J 6 bases, with 16 bases left between them. CDR1 MNHEY and CDR2 SMNVEV come from the germline V gene (reference sequence). The CDR3 region is CASSSPPKRAGELFF. As DNA, the CDR3 is TGTGCCAGCAGTAGCCCCCCAAAGAGGGCCGGGGAGCTGTTTTTT.